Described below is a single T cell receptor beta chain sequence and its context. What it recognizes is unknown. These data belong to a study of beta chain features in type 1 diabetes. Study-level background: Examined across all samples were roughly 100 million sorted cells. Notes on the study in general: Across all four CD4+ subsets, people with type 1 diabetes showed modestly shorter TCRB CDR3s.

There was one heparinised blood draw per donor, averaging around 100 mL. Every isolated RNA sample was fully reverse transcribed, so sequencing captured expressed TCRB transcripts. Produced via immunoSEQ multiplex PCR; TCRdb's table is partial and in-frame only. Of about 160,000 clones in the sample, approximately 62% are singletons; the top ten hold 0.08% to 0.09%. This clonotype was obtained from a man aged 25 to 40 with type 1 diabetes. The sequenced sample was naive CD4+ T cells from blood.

The CDR3 region is CASSLGRAGLNEQFF. CDR3 nucleotide sequence: TGTGCCAGCAGCTTAGGTAGGGCGGGGCTCAATGAGCAGTTCTTC. The genes are TRBV7-8 and TRBJ2-1, with D possibly matching TRBD2 (6 bases). The germline CDR1 and CDR2 sequences are SGHVS and FQNEAQ. V lost 1 base, J lost 6 bases, and 13 bases lay in between. The CDR3 length is 15 residues.